Listed here are 4 T cell receptor beta chains from one sample, sequenced in a study of T-cell reconstitution after alpha-beta-depleted transplantation in children. Unique molecular identifiers were incorporated into the prepared TCRbeta library. MiXCR was run by TCRdb on the PCR reads, yielding one entry per CDR3 protein. The sample carries some 340,000 distinct CDR3 sequences, around a tenth recorded once. The material was PBMCs from the stem cell graft donor, obtained from the stem cell graft. Receptors were obtained from a human donor who donated a stem cell graft to a child with acute lymphoblastic leukemia.

The CDR3 DNA reads TGCAGCGCGGGGAGGGGGGGCCCAGGCTACGAGCAGTACTTC. Encoded protein: CSAGRGGPGYEQYF. V usage is TRBV29-1 and J usage is TRBJ2-7; tentative D call: TRBD2 (7 bases). The germline V gene encodes CDR1 SQVTM and CDR2 ANQGSEA. V was cut by 7 bases and J by 3 bases, with 19 bases left in between. The CDR3 length is 14 residues.

The chain recombines TRBV28 with TRBJ2-3; D is unresolved. CDR3 size: 12 residues. Germline assignment: CDR1 MDHEN and CDR2 SYDVKM. The V end was cut by 0 bases, the J end by 4 bases, with 2 bases between. Written as DNA, the CDR3 is TGTGCCAGCAGTTTATGGTCAGATACGCAGTATTTT. Its protein is CASSLWSDTQYF.

This clonotype showed up just once. This may come from a read error, since a much larger clone is one base off. V gene TRBV6-2 or TRBV6-3 combines with J gene TRBJ2-1; unclear D gene. Germline CDR1 MNHEY, CDR2 SVGEGT. This CDR3 has 12 residues. The ends were cut back, 6 bases at V and 8 bases at J, with 11 bases in the middle. The DNA of the CDR3 is TGTGCCAGCAGCCTCGTGCGGTATGAGCAGTTCTTC. This codes for CASSLVRYEQFF.

Only a few counts were recorded for this clonotype. The V gene is TRBV7-9, the J gene TRBJ1-1; TRBD1 agrees at 11 bases. The CDR3 length is 13 residues. V gave up 5 bases and J gave up 8 bases; unmatched junction bases: 4. Looked up from germline, CDR1 is SEHNR and CDR2 is FQNEAQ (reference sequence). The CDR3 loop reads CASSPRTGGEAFF. The CDR3 DNA follows: TGTGCCAGCAGCCCACGGACAGGGGGCGAAGCTTTCTTT.